Below, 11 T cell receptor beta chains from the same sample are listed, as sequenced in a study of T cell clonality in common variable immunodeficiency (dated by TCRdb to the mid-2010s). The antigens of these receptors remain unknown. Receptor amplification or capture employed the immunoSEQ multiplex PCR assay. The clones in this table, taken by TCRdb from immuneACCESS, are in-frame only. Not every clone is retained; where verified, under half of the shortfall comes from an unresolved V gene, and the cause of the rest is unknown. This sample was tabulated with around 19,000 clones, among which there are no singletons. Of the sample, about 6.3% is held by the ten largest clones. The study at large found these results: CVID TCRbeta sequences were reported to have fewer deletions and N-nucleotide insertions and to lack highly modified clones with 13 or more V deletions.

The sequencing input was peripheral blood mononuclear cells. These receptor sequences come from a human donor with common variable immunodeficiency.

This clone was counted only a few times. The read comes to an end 3 residues before the CDR3 does, leaving the germline J gene to fill in the end. The chain couples TRBV6-1 to TRBJ2-3; 13 positions agree with TRBD2. Germline loops: CDR1 MNHNS, CDR2 SASEGT. V lost 4 bases, J lost 6 bases, and 4 bases stayed unmatched. This CDR3 has 15 residues. Partial CDR3 DNA: TGTGCCAGCAGTGGAAAGACTAGCGGGGGGGATACG. Translation gives CASSGKTSGGDT. The CDR3, in full, reads CASSGKTSGGDTQYF.

A remark on this clone: The read is 3 residues too short to cover the CDR3 end, so that end is filled in from the germline J gene. The V call is TRBV6-2 or TRBV6-3, the J call TRBJ2-7, with 9 bases identical to TRBD2. The germline V gene encodes CDR1 MNHEY and CDR2 SVGEGT. V shed 5 bases, J shed 1 base, and the junction held 6 bases outside the gene matches. There are 15 residues in the CDR3. The CDR3 DNA, read in part, is TGTGCCAGCAGTCTCGGACTAGCGCGATCCTACGAG. Amino acid sequence: CASSLGLARSYE. The whole CDR3 protein is CASSLGLARSYEQYF.

There are many counts of this clone. The read terminates 3 residues before the CDR3 end, so the remaining end is supplied by the germline J gene. J is TRBJ2-5 and V is TRBV7-2, with TRBD2 matching 8 bases. This CDR3 spans 14 amino acids. The germline CDR1 and CDR2 sequences are SGHTA and FQGNSA. The junction had 4 bases not matched to a gene; V was cut back by 2 bases and J by 5 bases. CDR3 loop: CASSLFSGVETQYF. The sequenced CDR3 bases are TGTGCCAGCAGCTTATTTAGCGGGGTGGAGACC.

This clone was counted ten times or more. The read falls 3 residues short of the CDR3 end, and the missing part is taken from the germline J gene. The J gene is TRBJ2-1, the V gene TRBV19; maybe TRBD2 (6 bases). Trimming stripped 5 bases from V and 4 bases from J, with 12 bases between. CDR3 length: 14 residues. In germline, CDR1 is LNHDA, CDR2 SQIVND (reference sequence). The CDR3: CASSSLGLYNEQFF. The DNA read from the CDR3 is TGTGCCAGTAGTTCCCTGGGACTTTACAATGAG. The full variable domain, rest sourced from reference TRBV19 and TRBJ2-1, is DGGITQSPKYLFRKEGQNVTLSCEQNLNHDAMYWYRQDPGQGLRLIYYSQIVNDFQKGDIAEGYSVSREKKESFPLTVTSAQKNPTAFYLCASSSLGLYNEQFFGPGTRLTVL.

Many counts were recorded for this clone. Read sequence stops 3 residues before the CDR3 end, and the germline J gene provides the missing end. The rearrangement joins TRBV19 to TRBJ2-2, with 11 nucleotides matching TRBD2. Germline-derived CDR1 and CDR2 are LNHDA and SQIVND (reference sequence). V was pared by 4 bases and J by 3 bases, with 1 base of the junction left unmatched. This CDR3 spans 15 amino acids. The sequenced part of the CDR3 DNA is TGTGCCAGTAGTAGGACTAGCGGGTACACCGGGGAG. This sequence encodes CASSRTSGYTGE. The complete CDR3 reads CASSRTSGYTGELFF.

This clone was seen only a few times. The read stops 3 residues short of the end of the CDR3; the missing end is completed from the germline J gene. V is TRBV7-2 and J is TRBJ2-2; D is perhaps TRBD1 (6 bases). V lost 5 bases to trimming and J lost 3 bases, with 13 bases between them. The CDR3 is made up of 15 amino acids. Germline loops: CDR1 SGHTA, CDR2 FQGNSA. The sequenced part of the CDR3 DNA is TGTGCCAGCAGCGGTAGACAGGCCTACACCGGGGAG. Translating gives CASSGRQAYTGE. The whole CDR3 protein reads CASSGRQAYTGELFF.

This clone showed up many times. Read coverage stops 3 residues before the CDR3 terminus; the germline J gene supplies the remainder. This sequence joins TRBV19 and TRBJ2-7; 7 bases map to TRBD1. This CDR3 spans 14 amino acids. The V segment lost 5 bases and the J segment 2 bases; nucleotides outside the gene matches: 6. Germline V gene sequence: CDR1 LNHDA, CDR2 SQIVND (reference sequence). CDR3 DNA, as far as it was read: TGTGCCAGTAGTGCCCCCGGGACAGCCTACGAG. Its translation: CASSAPGTAYE. The full CDR3 protein reads CASSAPGTAYEQYF.

The CDR3 reads CAWSVLGTSNTEAFF. Incomplete CDR3 DNA: TGTGCCTGGAGTGTACTCGGGACATCGAACACTGAA. The chain links TRBV30 to TRBJ1-1; D is possibly TRBD1 (6 bases). From the germline J gene comes the end of the CDR3, since the read stops 3 residues before it. CDR1 and CDR2 (germline): GTSNPN, SVGIG (reference sequence). The CDR3 loop spans 15 amino acids. Trimming shortened V by 0 bases and J by 1 base, and 12 bases separated the two germline ends.

In regard to this clone: The missing CDR3 end, 3 residues past where the read stops, is filled in from the germline J gene. The chain carries TRBV6-2 or TRBV6-3 and TRBJ1-2, with D maybe TRBD1 (6 bases). Trimming took off 7 bases at V and 4 bases at J, with 25 bases between the two ends. The CDR3 has 17 amino acids. Germline CDR1 is MNHEY and CDR2 is SVGEGT. The CDR3 DNA, read in part, is TGTGCCAGCACCCCTTTTGAGGGGGTTCCTTCCTTCTATGGC. It is translated as CASTPFEGVPSFYG. The CDR3 reads in full as CASTPFEGVPSFYGYTF.

Comment on this clone: The sequence runs out 3 residues before the end of the CDR3; the remainder is reconstructed from the germline J gene. The genes are TRBV7-2 and TRBJ1-6, with D tentatively TRBD1 (6 bases). V was trimmed by 0 bases and J by 7 bases, leaving 13 bases between them. The CDR3 is 16 amino acids. Germline lookup yields CDR1 SGHTA and CDR2 FQGNSA. The CDR3 region is CASSLAQGRGNSPLHF. The covered CDR3 bases are TGTGCCAGCAGCTTAGCTCAGGGCAGGGGCAATTCACCC.

This clone occurred many times. The sequence runs out 3 residues before the end of the CDR3; the remainder is reconstructed from the germline J gene. This rearrangement joins TRBV7-3 to TRBJ1-1; TRBD1 aligns across 8 bases. The V and J ends lost 5 bases and 4 bases, in that order; junction bases with no gene match: 3. Looked up from germline, CDR1 is SGHTA and CDR2 is FQGTGA. This CDR3 comprises 13 residues. The part of the CDR3 DNA that was read is TGTGCCAGCAGCCGAGGGACAGGCACTGAA. Translating gives CASSRGTGTE. The full CDR3 protein reads CASSRGTGTEAFF.